Sequencing of this T cell receptor (beta chain) was carried out in a study of cytomegalovirus exposure and HLA in healthy donors (dated by TCRdb to 2016 to 2017). Background on the whole study: An earlier analysis of roughly 500 of the donors reported approximately 260 Gb of sequence data and approximately 120 million unique TCR beta sequences obtained from about 170 million T cells. To study patterns of TCR occurrence, a later analysis re-analyzed previously published TCR beta repertoires from 666 donors and added high-resolution HLA genotyping. Among roughly 400 genotyped donors of the cohort, an average of around 240,000 unique TCR beta nucleotide sequences was sequenced per donor, of which about 20% were non-productive. A later genetic analysis used genome-wide SNP genotypes for about 60% of the roughly 700 donors, treating that subset as a discovery cohort. Every discovery cohort repertoire had been produced on one sequencing platform. The study aimed to test whether cataloging public T cell receptors could reveal signatures of past pathogen exposure. The study combined high-throughput TCR immunosequencing, statistical association of individual TCRs with disease status, and machine learning to predict cytomegalovirus infection status. In the later analysis, no new phenotypic data were used to find candidate immune exposures; instead, reliance was placed on TCR beta sequences and their occurrence across donors. The genetic ancestry cluster associated with self-reported Caucasian donors included approximately 85% of the 300 to 450 genotyped donors. Approximately 300 gigabases of sequencing data and around 80 million unique TCR sequences made up an early release that covered approximately 700 HLA-typed donors. Alongside the repertoire data, information on donor age, sex, ethnicity and CMV serostatus was compiled. Roughly 5 DR-DQ haplotypes were handled as single units for association and clustering, since linkage in the cohort was strong. Using immunosequencing, the study profiled T cell repertoires from some 670 subjects and related those repertoires to cytomegalovirus serostatus. HLA typing included class I and class II loci at four-digit resolution. An earlier analysis of 587 of the donors used high-throughput TCR beta sequencing to judge whether each TCR beta V gene segment behaved as functional or pseudogenic. Typing coverage varied by locus: about 620-630 donors for A, B, C, DRB1 and DQB1; more than 500 for DQA1; about 600 for DPA1; roughly 470 for DPB1. Besides the first cohort of 666 subjects, a separate validation cohort made up of about 120 different subjects was used. Study-wide findings and limitations: Linkage disequilibrium might explain the correlated functional status among segregating V segments, but an unknown experimental factor could not be ruled out. Some IMGT-functional V segments, including TRBV6-2 and TRBV6-3, could not be told apart with the 87-base-pair reads, so those segments were excluded. A later analysis found that TCR association rates varied across HLA loci, with DRB1 alleles showing the most associated TCRs and HLA-C alleles the fewest. In a later analysis, about 17,000 TCR beta sequences were associated with specific HLA alleles at a false discovery rate of 0.05. In a later analysis, most CMV-associated TCR beta chains were found to appear HLA-restricted, with HLA associations seemingly driven largely by CMV exposure. While some public TCRs were present in many individuals, most TCR sequences turned up only very rarely across donors. Compared with the roughly 600-donor mean, donors in an Asian-associated ancestry cluster had fewer N-insertions in productive TCRs, according to a later genetic analysis. A later genetic analysis associated a missense DCLRE1C variant with V-gene and J-gene trimming of TCR beta chains, and an independent cohort replicated the association. CMV serostatus was the only immune exposure information available for the cohort. Compared with equally common non-associated chains, HLA-associated TCR beta chains in a later analysis were more clonally expanded and had lower generation probabilities. According to a later analysis, parvovirus B19, influenza, CMV and Epstein-Barr virus appeared linked to several top co-occurrence clusters. In both the original and validation cohorts, the classifier was reported to diagnose cytomegalovirus status with high specificity and sensitivity. The study gave a list of some 150 TCR beta chains associated with cytomegalovirus. The cohort was sequenced for TCR beta chains only, and without alpha or paired-chain data the features that could be detected were limited. In vitro tests confirmed that a few of the cytomegalovirus-associated TCR beta chains recognize cytomegalovirus antigens. A further reported finding was that TCR beta sequences accurately predicted the HLA-A and HLA-B alleles for most subjects in the first cohort. The presence/absence analyses assumed that sequencing depth was roughly uniform across donors, and that assumption may not be true. A cluster of highly shared sequence variants was judged likely to represent a technical artifact of the sequencing pipeline. It was suggested by the authors that the approach could potentially be generalized to other disease states and immunological phenotypes. In an earlier analysis of around 500 of the donors, most TCR beta V segments appeared in productive rearrangements about 87% or about 30% of the time, broadly matching IMGT annotations. When HLA alleles, especially DR and DQ, strongly co-occurred, attributing TCR associations to individual alleles was difficult. Because counts were too low, seventeen rarely observed V segments, including chromosome 9 orphons, were left out of the earlier analysis of approximately 500 of the donors. Because HLA typing was unavailable for some donors at each locus, only the typed subset was used in association tests.

The protocol used for the library was the immunoSEQ multiplex PCR assay. The multiplex PCR relied on a mix of 60 forward primers for TCR Vbeta segments and 13 reverse primers for TCR Jbeta segments. The CDR3 region of rearranged TCR beta genes was amplified from genomic DNA by a multiplex PCR assay. On the Illumina HiSeq System, the amplified TCR beta libraries were sequenced as 87-base-pair reads. The original pipeline was this. A later analysis tallied around 82 million unique TCR beta chains across the 700 or so repertoires, and about 12 million of those chains were shared by two or more donors. Raw reads were error-corrected and collapsed into unique sequences by a nearest-neighbor algorithm in which closely related sequences were merged to remove PCR and sequencing errors. To assign V, D and J gene segments, CDR3 sequences were aligned to IMGT reference sequences. For a sequence to be retained, a match of at least six nucleotides to both a V gene segment and a J gene segment was required. A rearrangement counted as productive if the CDR3 had no stop codons and remained in frame with V and J, and every other rearrangement counted as non-productive. Following IMGT convention, CDR3 was defined as the stretch from the second conserved V-encoded cysteine to the conserved J-encoded phenylalanine. The earlier analysis of roughly 590 of the donors excluded any sequence lacking an unambiguous match to a single V gene segment. An earlier analysis of several hundred of the donors called V segments functional above 56.7% productive rearrangements and segregating when the between-donor standard deviation exceeded 5%. A statistical classification framework was built to diagnose cytomegalovirus status from the catalog of TCR beta chain sequences. In a later analysis, TCR nucleotide sequences were compared against IMGT/GENE-DB human TR gene sequences so that V and J genes could be assigned. A later analysis assigned CDR3 sequences and most-parsimonious VDJ recombination scenarios with the TCRdist pipeline. In a later analysis, each TCR beta chain was defined by its CDR3 amino acid sequence together with its V-gene family, and reads without a unique V-gene family were excluded. To address suspected cross-contamination and a sequencing artifact, a later analysis removed approximately 600 highly shared, low-generation-probability nucleotide sequences. For each public chain, a later analysis derived a clonal expansion index from normalized ranks of inferred template counts within each repertoire. In a later analysis, generation probabilities were computed using a VDJ recombination model fitted to out-of-frame rearrangements, and the results were checked against IGoR. Hypergeometric tests were used in a later analysis to score TCR-TCR, TCR-HLA and TCR-CMV co-occurrence, with a repertoire-size bias correction applied to the TCR pairs. A later analysis estimated false discovery rates by permuting HLA or CMV assignments 20 times. In a later analysis, co-occurring TCRs were grouped using DBSCAN, and TCRdist sequence similarity was added for clustering within HLA-allele-positive subsets. Repertoires with fewer than 30,000 or more than 120,000 public chains, plus five repertoires with anomalous nucleotide sharing, were excluded from co-occurrence clustering. The immuneACCESS repertoire file appears here via TCRdb, limited to in-frame rearrangements. These files lack a portion of the clones; in checked studies, under half of the deficit traces to unresolved V genes, and the cause of the others is not known. V and J calls and clone size are copied from that table; D and trimming were computed from the DNA. The sample records 160,000 or so clones, roughly 85% of which are singletons. The ten largest clonotypes hold under 0.9% of the sample.

The CDR3 numbers 17 residues from cysteine through phenylalanine. Only the CDR3 part of the read is kept: 51 bases, read in frame from the first base. As encoded in the germline V gene, CDR1 is MDHEN while CDR2 is SYDVKM. For this chain, trimming is 4 bases at the V end and 0 bases at the J end, and the number of junction bases without a gene match is 6. Concerning this clone: It lacks a known antigen. Qualities for individual bases were not recorded, and no much larger clone is one base off.

The cohort comprised 670 or so healthy bone marrow donors. At the time of sampling, all cohort members were nominally healthy, though unrecorded immune exposures were likely present. The donor was CMV seronegative and belonged to the group of 350 to 400 seronegative cohort members. Each donor provided a peripheral blood sample, and peripheral blood mononuclear cells were used for TCR beta sequencing. Genomic DNA extraction from the blood cell samples was performed with the Qiagen DNeasy Blood Extraction Kit. The chain links TRBV28 with TRBJ2-1, and TRBD2 aligns with 10 junction nucleotides. Material for sequencing was PBMCs. The sequence came from a woman in her forties in good health and CMV-seronegative. The CDR3 protein sequence reads: CASSSPRTSGSYNEQFF. At the DNA level, the sequence is TGTGCCAGCAGTTCGCCCCGGACTAGCGGCTCCTACAATGAGCAGTTCTTC. Beyond the CDR3, the reference TRBV28 and TRBJ2-1 genes provide the residues; the full variable domain reads: DVKVTQSSRYLVKRTGEKVFLECVQDMDHENMFWYRQDPGLGLRLIYFSYDVKMKEKGDIPEGYSVSREKKERFSLILESASTNQTSMYLCASSSPRTSGSYNEQFFGPGTRLTVL.